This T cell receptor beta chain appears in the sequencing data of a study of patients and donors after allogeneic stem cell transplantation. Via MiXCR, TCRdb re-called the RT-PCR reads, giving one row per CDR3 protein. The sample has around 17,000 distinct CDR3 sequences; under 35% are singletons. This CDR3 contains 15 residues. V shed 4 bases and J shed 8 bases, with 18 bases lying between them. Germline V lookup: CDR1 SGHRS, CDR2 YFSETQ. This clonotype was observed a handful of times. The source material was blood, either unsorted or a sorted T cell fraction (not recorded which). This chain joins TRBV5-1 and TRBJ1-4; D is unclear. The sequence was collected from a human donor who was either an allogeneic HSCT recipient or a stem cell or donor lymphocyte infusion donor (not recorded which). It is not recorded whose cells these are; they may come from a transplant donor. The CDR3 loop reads CASSPTGSLGEKLFF. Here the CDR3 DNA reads TGCGCCAGCAGCCCGACCGGGAGTTTGGGCGAAAAACTGTTTTTT.